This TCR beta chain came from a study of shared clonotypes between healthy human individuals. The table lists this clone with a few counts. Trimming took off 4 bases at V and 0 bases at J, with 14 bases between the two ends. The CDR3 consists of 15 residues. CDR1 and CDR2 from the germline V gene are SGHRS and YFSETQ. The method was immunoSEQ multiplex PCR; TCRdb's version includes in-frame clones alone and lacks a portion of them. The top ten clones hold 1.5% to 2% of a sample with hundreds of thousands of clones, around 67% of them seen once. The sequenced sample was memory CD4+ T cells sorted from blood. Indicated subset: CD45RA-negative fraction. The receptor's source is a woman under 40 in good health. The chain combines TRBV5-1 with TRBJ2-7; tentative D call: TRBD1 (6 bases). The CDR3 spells CASSPGQPGSYEQYF. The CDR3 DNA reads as TGCGCCAGCAGCCCTGGACAGCCAGGCTCCTACGAGCAGTACTTC.